The next 8 T cell receptor beta chains were all read from a single sample in a study of blood T cell repertoires in COVID-19 (dated by TCRdb to 2019 to 2021). Receptors were amplified or captured by the immunoSEQ multiplex PCR assay. What TCRdb holds here is the immuneACCESS table cut down to in-frame rearrangements. Part of the clones is not present; checked against another copy, under half of the missing clones reflect an unresolved V gene, and the others are unexplained. The sample includes 100,000 to 150,000 clones, with 60% to 75% observed a single time. The biggest ten clones account for 1.9% of the sample. Sequencing used peripheral blood. The receptors were sampled from a woman aged 65 to 85 with acute or convalescent COVID-19.

This clone rates as medium-sized. The CDR3 DNA reads as TGTGCCAGCAGTTACTTAGGACAGTCGAACACCGGGGAGCTGTTTTTT. Translated: CASSYLGQSNTGELFF. This rearrangement joins TRBV6-5 to TRBJ2-2, with D possibly TRBD1 on 6 matching bases. V was trimmed by 1 base and J by 0 bases, leaving 9 bases between them. CDR3 size: 16 residues. Germline CDR1 MNHEY, CDR2 SVGAGI.

This clone has just a few counts. The chain carries TRBV24-1 and TRBJ1-2; TRBD1 matches 9 bases. Germline CDR1 and CDR2: KGHDR and SFDVKD. The CDR3 totals 15 residues. The V and J ends lost 5 bases and 8 bases, in that order; junction bases with no gene match: 11. In nucleotides, the CDR3 is TGTGCCACCAGTGCCGGTGGACAGGGGATCCCAGGCTACACCTTC. Amino acids: CATSAGGQGIPGYTF.

This chain uses TRBV4-3 with TRBJ2-7; D is undetermined. The CDR3 sequence is 13 residues long. Germline V gene sequence: CDR1 LGHNA, CDR2 YSLEER. Trimming removed 0 bases at V and 4 bases at J, with 7 bases between. The CDR3: CASSQDGGYEQYF. CDR3 coding DNA: TGCGCCAGCAGCCAAGATGGCGGATACGAGCAGTACTTC.

The chain uses TRBV6-5 and TRBJ2-1, with 8 bases identical to TRBD1. Looked up from germline, CDR1 is MNHEY and CDR2 is SVGAGI. V was pared by 4 bases and J by 5 bases, with 7 bases of the junction left unmatched. This CDR3 contains 15 residues. CDR3 nucleotide sequence: TGTGCCAGCAGTTTGGACAGGGAAGGAAACAATGAGCAGTTCTTC. It encodes CASSLDREGNNEQFF.

This clone came up a few times. The chain recombines TRBV28 with TRBJ2-1, with 8 nucleotides matching TRBD1. This CDR3 region has 15 residues. CDR1 MDHEN and CDR2 SYDVKM come from the germline V gene. The trim removed 8 bases at V and 9 bases at J, leaving 15 bases unmatched. In DNA form, the CDR3 reads TGTGCCAGCCTGACAGGGGACAAACTAACCAGTGAGCAGTTCTTC. Translated, it gives CASLTGDKLTSEQFF.

This clone was seen a handful of times. The CDR3: CASSSSLGQGTYNEQFF. The DNA for the CDR3 is TGTGCCAGCAGCTCCTCTTTGGGACAGGGAACCTACAATGAGCAGTTCTTC. V and J are TRBV7-6 and TRBJ2-1, with 9 bases matching TRBD1. The V gene's germline CDR1 is SGHVS and CDR2 FNYEAQ. This CDR3 is 17 amino acids long. Trimming took 4 bases from V and 2 from J; bases not matched to a gene: 9.

This clone was seen a few times. The rearrangement links TRBV9 to TRBJ1-2, with 7 bases fitting TRBD1. The CDR3 has 12 amino acids. Germline values: CDR1 SGDLS, CDR2 YYNGEE. With V trimmed by 6 bases and J by 6 bases, 5 bases remained unmatched. CDR3 residues: CASTRQGDGYTF. The CDR3 DNA reads as TGTGCCAGCACCCGACAGGGAGATGGCTACACCTTC.

This clone came up a few times. The chain is built from TRBV6-5 and TRBJ2-5; 8 bases align to TRBD2. V dropped 6 bases and J dropped 5; count of bases not matched to a gene: 11. Germline V CDR1 and CDR2: MNHEY, SVGAGI. The CDR3 contains 15 residues. CDR3 sequence (DNA): TGTGCCAGCAGCCAAAGAGCGGGGGCAGGGGAGACCCAGTACTTC. It specifies CASSQRAGAGETQYF.